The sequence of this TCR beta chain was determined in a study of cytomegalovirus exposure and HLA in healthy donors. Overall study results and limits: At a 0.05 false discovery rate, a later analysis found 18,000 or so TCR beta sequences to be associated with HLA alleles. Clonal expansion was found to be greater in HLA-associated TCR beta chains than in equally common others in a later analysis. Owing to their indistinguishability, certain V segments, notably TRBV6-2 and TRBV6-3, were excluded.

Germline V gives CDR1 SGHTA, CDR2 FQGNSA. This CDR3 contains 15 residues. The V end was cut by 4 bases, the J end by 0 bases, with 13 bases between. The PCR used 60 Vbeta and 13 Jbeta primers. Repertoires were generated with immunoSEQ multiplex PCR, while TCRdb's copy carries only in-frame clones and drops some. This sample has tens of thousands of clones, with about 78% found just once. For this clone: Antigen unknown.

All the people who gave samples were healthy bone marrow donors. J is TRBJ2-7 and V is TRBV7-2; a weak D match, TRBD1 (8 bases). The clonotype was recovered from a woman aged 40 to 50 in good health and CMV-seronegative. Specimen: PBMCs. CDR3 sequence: CASSSGGQVSYEQYF. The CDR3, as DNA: TGTGCCAGCAGCTCGGGGGGACAGGTCTCCTACGAGCAGTACTTC.